This is a list of T cell receptor beta chains from one sample in a study of blood T cell repertoires in COVID-19. Sequencing used immunoSEQ multiplex PCR; TCRdb keeps in-frame clones, though not all of them. The table lists nearly 25,000 clones, roughly nine tenths of them singletons. Material for sequencing was peripheral blood. The receptors come from a man aged 65 to 79 with acute or convalescent COVID-19. Both conserved end residues are part of each CDR3. D genes are given only for firm matches. The listing skips clone size in some rows; elsewhere it reads once, few, many or a size class.

d_call: .
j_call: TRBJ2-7
cdr3_length: 12
clone_size: few
v_call: TRBV2
cdr3_aa: CASSWTDYEQYF
cdr3_nt: TGTGCCAGCAGTTGGACAGACTACGAGCAGTACTTC

d_call: .
j_call: TRBJ1-5
cdr3_length: 15
clone_size: .
v_call: TRBV10-3
cdr3_aa: CAISETIDSNQPQHF
cdr3_nt: TGTGCCATCAGTGAGACTATAGATAGCAATCAGCCCCAGCATTTT

d_call: TRBD1
j_call: TRBJ1-1
cdr3_length: 15
clone_size: .
v_call: TRBV2
cdr3_aa: CASRASDREDTEAFF
cdr3_nt: TGTGCCAGCAGGGCCTCTGACAGGGAAGACACTGAAGCTTTCTTT

d_call: .
j_call: TRBJ1-5
cdr3_length: 20
clone_size: .
v_call: TRBV18
cdr3_aa: CASSPRSSRHNSYSNQPQHF
cdr3_nt: TGTGCCAGCTCACCACGTTCCTCGCGACACAACTCTTATAGCAATCAGCCCCAGCATTTT

d_call: .
j_call: TRBJ2-1
cdr3_length: 14
clone_size: .
v_call: TRBV4-1
cdr3_aa: CASSPYILGNEQFF
cdr3_nt: TGCGCCAGCAGCCCCTACATCCTAGGCAATGAGCAGTTCTTC

d_call: .
j_call: TRBJ2-2
cdr3_length: 11
clone_size: .
v_call: TRBV25-1
cdr3_aa: CASRGLAGLFF
cdr3_nt: TGTGCCAGCAGAGGTCTAGCTGGGCTGTTTTTT

d_call: TRBD1
j_call: TRBJ1-1
cdr3_length: 17
clone_size: .
v_call: TRBV18
cdr3_aa: CASSPRTGSLAITEAFF
cdr3_nt: TGTGCCAGCTCACCTAGGACAGGATCTTTAGCGATTACTGAAGCTTTCTTT

d_call: .
j_call: TRBJ1-3
cdr3_length: 13
clone_size: .
v_call: TRBV7-8
cdr3_aa: CASSLHSGNTIYF
cdr3_nt: TGTGCCAGCAGCTTACACTCTGGAAACACCATATATTTT

d_call: .
j_call: TRBJ1-5
cdr3_length: 16
clone_size: .
v_call: TRBV18
cdr3_aa: CASSPLSTGANQPQHF
cdr3_nt: TGTGCCAGCTCACCACTATCCACAGGAGCCAATCAGCCCCAGCATTTT

d_call: .
j_call: TRBJ1-3
cdr3_length: 14
clone_size: .
v_call: TRBV10-3
cdr3_aa: CAISDGSSGNTIYF
cdr3_nt: TGTGCCATCAGTGACGGGAGCTCTGGAAACACCATATATTTT

d_call: .
j_call: TRBJ1-1
cdr3_length: 14
clone_size: once
v_call: TRBV19
cdr3_aa: CASSKMTENTEAFF
cdr3_nt: TGTGCCAGTAGTAAAATGACAGAGAACACTGAAGCTTTCTTT

d_call: .
j_call: TRBJ2-5
cdr3_length: 13
clone_size: .
v_call: TRBV7-2
cdr3_aa: CASSSDTQETQYF
cdr3_nt: TGTGCCAGCAGCTCGGACACACAAGAGACCCAGTACTTC

d_call: .
j_call: TRBJ2-6
cdr3_length: 15
clone_size: once
v_call: TRBV19
cdr3_aa: CASSISRQGSNVLTF
cdr3_nt: TGTGCCAGTAGTATATCGCGCCAGGGGTCCAACGTCCTGACTTTC

d_call: .
j_call: TRBJ2-3
cdr3_length: 18
clone_size: .
v_call: TRBV6-1
cdr3_aa: CASSEEGVYRAPTDTQYF
cdr3_nt: TGTGCCAGCAGTGAAGAAGGGGTCTACAGGGCCCCCACAGATACGCAGTATTTT

d_call: TRBD1
j_call: TRBJ1-5
cdr3_length: 16
clone_size: .
v_call: TRBV27
cdr3_aa: CASSSRTGRGNQPQHF
cdr3_nt: TGTGCCAGCAGTTCTAGGACAGGCCGAGGCAATCAGCCCCAGCATTTT

d_call: TRBD1
j_call: TRBJ1-2
cdr3_length: 16
clone_size: .
v_call: TRBV28
cdr3_aa: CASKFDRWTGNYGYTF
cdr3_nt: TGTGCCAGCAAGTTTGACCGCTGGACAGGAAACTATGGCTACACCTTC

d_call: .
j_call: TRBJ1-1
cdr3_length: 15
clone_size: .
v_call: TRBV7-2
cdr3_aa: CASSLAAGRLTEAFF
cdr3_nt: TGTGCCAGCAGCTTAGCAGCAGGGCGGTTGACTGAAGCTTTCTTT

d_call: .
j_call: TRBJ1-2
cdr3_length: 15
clone_size: few
v_call: TRBV7-3
cdr3_aa: CASSPLARGHYGYTF
cdr3_nt: TGTGCCAGCAGCCCCCTGGCCAGGGGTCACTATGGCTACACCTTC

d_call: .
j_call: TRBJ1-3
cdr3_length: 15
clone_size: .
v_call: TRBV6-1
cdr3_aa: CASSEPPGAGNTIYF
cdr3_nt: TGTGCCAGCAGTGAACCCCCAGGGGCTGGAAACACCATATATTTT

d_call: TRBD2
j_call: TRBJ2-4
cdr3_length: 14
clone_size: .
v_call: TRBV5-1
cdr3_aa: CASSLGPGLDIQYF
cdr3_nt: TGCGCCAGCAGCTTGGGGCCGGGACTAGACATTCAGTACTTC

d_call: .
j_call: TRBJ1-4
cdr3_length: 14
clone_size: few
v_call: TRBV6-5
cdr3_aa: CASRTSGVAEKLFF
cdr3_nt: TGTGCCAGCAGGACCTCAGGGGTTGCGGAAAAACTGTTTTTT

d_call: TRBD2
j_call: TRBJ2-7
cdr3_length: 14
clone_size: .
v_call: TRBV7-2
cdr3_aa: CASRLGGSSYEQYF
cdr3_nt: TGTGCCAGCAGGCTGGGGGGGAGCTCCTACGAGCAGTACTTC

d_call: .
j_call: TRBJ1-2
cdr3_length: 17
clone_size: .
v_call: TRBV28
cdr3_aa: CASSLYRRAGVFYGYTF
cdr3_nt: TGTGCCAGCAGTTTATATCGCAGGGCAGGGGTGTTCTATGGCTACACCTTC

d_call: .
j_call: TRBJ2-5
cdr3_length: 15
clone_size: .
v_call: TRBV19
cdr3_aa: CASSIDRGPQETQYF
cdr3_nt: TGTGCCAGTAGTATAGACAGGGGCCCTCAAGAGACCCAGTACTTC

d_call: TRBD1
j_call: TRBJ2-2
cdr3_length: 17
clone_size: .
v_call: TRBV18
cdr3_aa: CASSLLAGGANTGELFF
cdr3_nt: TGTGCCAGCTCACTATTGGCAGGGGGCGCAAACACCGGGGAGCTGTTTTTT

d_call: .
j_call: TRBJ1-1
cdr3_length: 14
clone_size: .
v_call: TRBV4-1
cdr3_aa: CASSQDSPNTEAFF
cdr3_nt: TGCGCCAGCAGCCAAGACAGTCCGAACACTGAAGCTTTCTTT

d_call: .
j_call: TRBJ2-2
cdr3_length: 15
clone_size: few
v_call: TRBV5-4
cdr3_aa: CASSPSPVNTGELFF
cdr3_nt: TGTGCCAGCAGCCCATCTCCAGTGAACACCGGGGAGCTGTTTTTT

d_call: .
j_call: TRBJ1-4
cdr3_length: 13
clone_size: .
v_call: TRBV19
cdr3_aa: CATRQSFNEKLFF
cdr3_nt: TGTGCCACCCGACAGTCCTTTAATGAAAAACTGTTTTTT

d_call: .
j_call: TRBJ1-1
cdr3_length: 14
clone_size: .
v_call: TRBV7-9
cdr3_aa: CASSLRSRDTEAFF
cdr3_nt: TGTGCCAGCAGCTTAAGGTCCAGGGACACTGAAGCTTTCTTT

d_call: .
j_call: TRBJ2-6
cdr3_length: 14
clone_size: .
v_call: TRBV19
cdr3_aa: CASSMSAGANVLTF
cdr3_nt: TGTGCCAGTAGTATGAGTGCTGGGGCCAACGTCCTGACTTTC

d_call: .
j_call: TRBJ2-1
cdr3_length: 13
clone_size: few
v_call: TRBV27
cdr3_aa: CASTRGSYNEQFF
cdr3_nt: TGTGCCAGCACACGGGGGTCCTACAATGAGCAGTTCTTC

d_call: TRBD2
j_call: TRBJ2-4
cdr3_length: 17
clone_size: .
v_call: TRBV19
cdr3_aa: CASSNVAGGLAKNIQYF
cdr3_nt: TGTGCCAGTAGTAATGTGGCGGGGGGACTAGCCAAAAACATTCAGTACTTC

d_call: TRBD1
j_call: TRBJ1-3
cdr3_length: 16
clone_size: .
v_call: TRBV3-1/TRBV3-2
cdr3_aa: CASSHFRDSSGNTIYF
cdr3_nt: TGTGCCAGCAGCCACTTCCGGGACAGCTCTGGAAACACCATATATTTT

d_call: .
j_call: TRBJ2-7
cdr3_length: 13
clone_size: once
v_call: TRBV28
cdr3_aa: CASSLRNSYEQYF
cdr3_nt: TGTGCCAGCAGTTTGCGGAACTCCTACGAGCAGTACTTC

d_call: .
j_call: TRBJ2-7
cdr3_length: 13
clone_size: once
v_call: TRBV28
cdr3_aa: CASRRDTAYEQYF
cdr3_nt: TGTGCCAGCAGGAGAGATACTGCCTACGAGCAGTACTTC

d_call: TRBD1
j_call: TRBJ1-4
cdr3_length: 14
clone_size: .
v_call: TRBV30
cdr3_aa: CAGTGTGGGEKLFF
cdr3_nt: TGTGCCGGGACCGGGACAGGGGGCGGTGAAAAACTGTTTTTT

d_call: TRBD1
j_call: TRBJ2-1
cdr3_length: 15
clone_size: .
v_call: TRBV6-5
cdr3_aa: CASTEGGQGGHEQFF
cdr3_nt: TGTGCCAGCACCGAGGGGGGACAGGGCGGTCATGAGCAGTTCTTC

d_call: TRBD1
j_call: TRBJ1-5
cdr3_length: 17
clone_size: .
v_call: TRBV19
cdr3_aa: CASSIYRGTGSNQPQHF
cdr3_nt: TGTGCCAGTAGTATATACAGGGGGACAGGCTCTAATCAGCCCCAGCATTTT

d_call: TRBD2
j_call: TRBJ2-7
cdr3_length: 15
clone_size: .
v_call: TRBV4-2
cdr3_aa: CASSQTGGGWHEQYF
cdr3_nt: TGTGCCAGCAGCCAAACCGGGGGGGGGTGGCACGAGCAGTACTTC

d_call: TRBD2
j_call: TRBJ2-1
cdr3_length: 16
clone_size: once
v_call: TRBV19
cdr3_aa: CASSVLAGVSYNEQFF
cdr3_nt: TGTGCCAGTAGTGTACTAGCGGGAGTGTCCTACAATGAGCAGTTCTTC

d_call: .
j_call: TRBJ1-2
cdr3_length: 15
clone_size: .
v_call: TRBV10-1
cdr3_aa: CASSESLGQSWGYTF
cdr3_nt: TGCGCCAGCAGTGAGTCGTTAGGACAGAGCTGGGGCTACACCTTC

d_call: TRBD1
j_call: TRBJ2-7
cdr3_length: 14
clone_size: .
v_call: TRBV7-6
cdr3_aa: CASSLQDRAHEQYF
cdr3_nt: TGTGCCAGCAGCTTACAAGACAGGGCCCACGAGCAGTACTTC